These T cell receptor beta chains were read from a single sample in a study of blood T cell repertoires in COVID-19. Sequenced by immunoSEQ multiplex PCR; TCRdb stores in-frame clones only, minus some. The data contain 350,000 or so clones, around 89% of them singletons. The material sequenced was peripheral blood. These TCRs come from a woman aged 30 to 39 with COVID-19, enrolled during active disease. The CDR3 runs from the conserved cysteine through the conserved F or W. The order of the fields is clone size, V gene, J gene, D gene, CDR3 DNA, CDR3 protein. The D gene is left open where the match is weak. Only some rows state a clone size, as once, few, many or a class for expanded clones.

size: NA; V: TRBV3-1/TRBV3-2; J: TRBJ1-4; D: NA; DNA: TGTGCCAGCAGCCAAGAGGGGCAGAGGAATGAAAAACTGTTTTTT; CDR3: CASSQEGQRNEKLFF
size: once; V: TRBV15; J: TRBJ1-5; D: TRBD1; DNA: TGTGCCACCAGCAGAGATCGACAGGGGAGTCAGCCCCAGCATTTT; CDR3: CATSRDRQGSQPQHF
size: NA; V: TRBV7-3; J: TRBJ2-2; D: NA; DNA: TGTGCCAGCAGCTTGAGCTTGAACGGGGAGCTGTTTTTT; CDR3: CASSLSLNGELFF
size: few; V: TRBV18; J: TRBJ1-2; D: NA; DNA: TGTGCCAGCTCACCAGCGGGACTCGACTATGGCTACACCTTC; CDR3: CASSPAGLDYGYTF
size: few; V: TRBV11-2; J: TRBJ1-1; D: NA; DNA: TGTGCCAGCAGCTTACTCACTGAAGCTTTCTTT; CDR3: CASSLLTEAFF
size: NA; V: TRBV6-5; J: TRBJ1-6; D: TRBD1; DNA: TGTGCCAGCACCGGAACAGGGGGGACTTCACCCCTCCACTTT; CDR3: CASTGTGGTSPLHF
size: NA; V: TRBV20-1; J: TRBJ1-5; D: NA; DNA: TGCAGTGCTAGTACAGGATCCCCCGGGAATCAGCCCCAGCATTTT; CDR3: CSASTGSPGNQPQHF
size: NA; V: TRBV5-8; J: TRBJ1-5; D: TRBD1; DNA: TGTGCCAGCAGCCAGTGGGACAGCCCTTATCAGCCCCAGCATTTT; CDR3: CASSQWDSPYQPQHF
size: once; V: TRBV4-2; J: TRBJ1-4; D: NA; DNA: TGTGCCAGCAGCTTAATGACGGGACAAGAGAATGAAAAACTGTTTTTT; CDR3: CASSLMTGQENEKLFF
size: NA; V: TRBV6-5; J: TRBJ1-5; D: NA; DNA: TGTGCCAGCAGTTACGGGGGCCGCCAGCCCCAGCATTTT; CDR3: CASSYGGRQPQHF
size: NA; V: TRBV18; J: TRBJ1-1; D: NA; DNA: TGTGCCAGCTCCCTGGCGGGCAGTCTGAACACTGAAGCTTTCTTT; CDR3: CASSLAGSLNTEAFF
size: NA; V: TRBV5-4; J: TRBJ2-5; D: TRBD1; DNA: TGTGCCAGCAGCGGGGACAGTGAGACCCAGTACTTC; CDR3: CASSGDSETQYF
size: NA; V: TRBV4-2; J: TRBJ1-3; D: NA; DNA: TGTGCCAGCAGCCGCGAAGCGGCTGGAAACACCATATATTTT; CDR3: CASSREAAGNTIYF
size: NA; V: TRBV7-9; J: TRBJ2-7; D: TRBD2; DNA: TGTGCCAGCAGCTCTTCAACTAGCGGCGGCTCCTACGAGCAGTACTTC; CDR3: CASSSSTSGGSYEQYF
size: NA; V: TRBV6-2/TRBV6-3; J: TRBJ1-6; D: NA; DNA: TGTGCCAGCAGTTACGGAGTTAATTCACCCCTCCACTTT; CDR3: CASSYGVNSPLHF
size: NA; V: TRBV12-3/TRBV12-4; J: TRBJ2-7; D: NA; DNA: TGTGCCAGCAGTTTCGGACAGCCCTACGAGCAGTACTTC; CDR3: CASSFGQPYEQYF
size: NA; V: TRBV5-1; J: TRBJ1-5; D: NA; DNA: TGCGCCAGCAGCTTGCTCTCCAATCAGCCCCAGCATTTT; CDR3: CASSLLSNQPQHF